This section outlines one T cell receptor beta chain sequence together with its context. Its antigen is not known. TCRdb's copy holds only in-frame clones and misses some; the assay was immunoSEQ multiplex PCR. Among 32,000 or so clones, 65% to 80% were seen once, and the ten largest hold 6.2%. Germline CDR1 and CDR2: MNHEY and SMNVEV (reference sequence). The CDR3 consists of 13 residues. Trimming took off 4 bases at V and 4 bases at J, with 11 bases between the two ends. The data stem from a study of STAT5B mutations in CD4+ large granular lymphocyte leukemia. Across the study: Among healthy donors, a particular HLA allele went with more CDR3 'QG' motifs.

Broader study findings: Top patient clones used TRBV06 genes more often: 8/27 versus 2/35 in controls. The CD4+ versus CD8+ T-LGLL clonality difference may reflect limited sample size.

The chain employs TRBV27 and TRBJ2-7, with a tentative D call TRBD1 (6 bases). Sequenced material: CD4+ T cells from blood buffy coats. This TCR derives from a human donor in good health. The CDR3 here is CASSYRRGYEQYF. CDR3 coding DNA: TGTGCCAGCAGTTATCGCAGGGGTTACGAGCAGTACTTC.